This T cell receptor beta chain was documented in a study of blood T cell repertoires in COVID-19. Study-wide background: In each case, the material was cDNA or gDNA derived from T cells, B-cell-depleted T cells, or PBMCs.

Per germline, CDR1 SNHLY and CDR2 FYNNEI. The CDR3 covers 12 residues. The germline V and J ends were trimmed by 7 bases and 5 bases, with 9 bases remaining between them. In the authors' methods: Reference gene primer amplification gave estimated nucleated cell counts. TCRdb keeps only in-frame clones here, not all; method: immunoSEQ multiplex PCR. The V and J calls and clone size are taken from that table; D and trimming were inferred from the DNA. The profile covers more than 35,000 clones, with approximately 83% appearing a single time and 35% to 55% taken by the ten largest. This clone has only a few counts.

This chain connects TRBV2 to TRBJ1-5, with no clear D. The origin of this receptor is an elderly woman with acute or convalescent COVID-19. Sequencing was performed on peripheral blood. This CDR3 is CASTPGDQPQHF. CDR3 bases: TGTGCCAGCACTCCAGGTGATCAGCCCCAGCATTTT.